The source of this TCR beta chain is a study of cytomegalovirus exposure and HLA in healthy donors. A remark on this clone: Its matching antigen is unknown.

V was clipped by 4 bases and J by 1 base, with 18 bases between them. CDR3 size: 17 residues. Germline V CDR1 and CDR2: SGHTA, FQGTGA. PCR employed 60 Vbeta and 13 Jbeta primers. The repertoire was sequenced with immunoSEQ multiplex PCR; TCRdb's copy has only in-frame clones and lacks some. This table holds roughly 150,000 clones, roughly 62% found once. Study results and limitations: Immune exposure information available was restricted to CMV serostatus. Presence/absence analyses supposed approximately even sequencing depth among donors. Through in vitro validation, a few CMV-associated chains were shown to be specific for CMV antigens. In a later analysis, at a false discovery rate of 0.05, about 17,000 TCR beta sequences matched HLA alleles.

Material for sequencing was PBMCs. The TCR originated in a man aged 55 to 69 in good health and CMV-seronegative. The J gene is TRBJ2-3, the V gene TRBV7-3, with D perhaps matching TRBD1 (5 bases). The CDR3 loop reads CASSSMLQGSGTDTQYF. For the CDR3, the DNA is TGTGCCAGCAGCTCCATGCTGCAGGGTTCCGGCACAGATACGCAGTATTTT.